The 29 T cell receptor beta chains below all came from one sample that was sequenced in a study of a mutant IDH1 vaccine in newly diagnosed glioma. Time point denoted: week 11, during vaccination. Every vaccine dose comprised 300 ug of mutant IDH1 20-mer peptide plus topical imiquimod. The protocol was immunoSEQ multiplex PCR, while the TCRdb copy is restricted to in-frame clones and leaves out a portion. The sample includes tens of thousands of clones, under 85% of them seen just once. Their antigens are not known. Source: PBMCs, taken from a glioma patient whose treatment included an IDH1 peptide vaccine. All receptors come from a man aged 30 to 39 with glioma.

This clone occurred a few times. The chain recombines TRBV15 with TRBJ1-1; 9 nucleotides line up with TRBD1. The CDR3 runs to 16 residues. In germline, CDR1 is LNHNV, CDR2 YYDKDF (reference sequence). The trim removed 2 bases at V and 1 base at J, leaving 5 bases unmatched. CDR3 DNA: TGTGCCACCAGCAGACCAGGGACAGGGAGGAACACTGAAGCTTTCTTT. Protein: CATSRPGTGRNTEAFF.

This sequence joins TRBV2 and TRBJ1-5; D gene unclear. Germline V CDR1 and CDR2: SNHLY, FYNNEI. The V end lost 4 bases, the J end lost 4 bases, and 5 bases lay between the germline ends. CDR3 size: 12 residues. CDR3 amino acids: CASSVANQPQHF. CDR3 DNA: TGTGCCAGCAGTGTAGCAAATCAGCCCCAGCATTTT.

V usage is TRBV7-9 and J usage is TRBJ1-2; 8 bases map to TRBD1. The CDR3 contains 17 residues. The V and J ends lost 4 bases and 2 bases, in that order; junction bases with no gene match: 12. Germline CDR1 and CDR2: SEHNR and FQNEAQ (reference sequence). CDR3 residues: CASSSTRGQELNYGYTF. CDR3 nucleotides: TGTGCCAGCAGCTCAACCAGGGGGCAGGAATTGAACTATGGCTACACCTTC.

The chain employs TRBV25-1 and TRBJ1-6, with D unresolved. V lost 6 bases to trimming and J lost 4 bases, with 7 bases between them. The CDR3 has 13 residues. From germline, CDR1 is MGHDK and CDR2 SYGVNS. The chain's CDR3 is CASRTDYNSPLHF. The CDR3 bases are TGTGCCAGCAGGACGGATTATAATTCACCCCTCCACTTT.

The rearrangement joins TRBV5-6 to TRBJ1-1; no definite D call. Germline V lookup: CDR1 SGHDT, CDR2 YYEEEE. CDR3 length: 13 amino acids. Deletions cut 2 bases from V and 5 bases from J, with 10 bases between. CDR3: CASSLGFGTEAFF. In DNA, the CDR3 is TGTGCCAGCAGCTTAGGATTCGGGACTGAAGCTTTCTTT.

V is TRBV9 and J is TRBJ2-1; TRBD2 aligns across 10 bases. Germline CDR1 and CDR2: SGDLS and YYNGEE. The CDR3 sequence is 17 residues long. The ends lost 2 bases at V and 4 bases at J; junction bases unmatched: 9. This CDR3 is CASSVLAGGNIYNEQFF. The CDR3 region has the DNA TGTGCCAGCAGCGTCTTAGCGGGAGGCAACATATACAATGAGCAGTTCTTC.

The chain links TRBV2 to TRBJ2-2; 10 positions match TRBD1. Trimming at V came to 2 bases and at J to 6 bases, leaving 12 bases not matched to a gene. In germline, CDR1 is SNHLY, CDR2 FYNNEI. The CDR3 is 18 amino acids. The CDR3 nucleotides are TGTGCCAGCAGTGAATTTGAGGCGGGACAGGGGAGGTCCGGGGAGCTGTTTTTT. Protein: CASSEFEAGQGRSGELFF. The full variable domain, rest sourced from reference TRBV2 and TRBJ2-2, is EPEVTQTPSHQVTQMGQEVILRCVPISNHLYFYWYRQILGQKVEFLVSFYNNEISEKSEIFDDQFSVERPDGSNFTLKIRSTKLEDSAMYFCASSEFEAGQGRSGELFFGEGSRLTVL.

This chain links TRBV5-5 with TRBJ2-6, with a possible D match to TRBD1 (6 bases). The CDR3 spans 17 residues. Trimming left V 4 bases short and J 0 bases short, with 14 bases between. From germline, CDR1 is SGHKS and CDR2 YYEKEE (reference sequence). In nucleotides, the CDR3 is TGTGCCAGCAGCCTCAGGAGACAGGACTCTGGGGCCAACGTCCTGACTTTC. It translates to CASSLRRQDSGANVLTF.

This clone was picked up one time. V gene TRBV10-3 combines with J gene TRBJ1-5; the D is unclear. Germline V gene sequence: CDR1 ENHRY, CDR2 SYGVKD. V was pared by 3 bases and J by 2 bases, with 8 bases between. The CDR3 has 14 amino acids. CDR3 amino acids: CAISEGQGNQPQHF. CDR3 coding DNA: TGTGCCATCAGTGAAGGTCAGGGCAATCAGCCCCAGCATTTT.

The chain joins TRBV11-3 to TRBJ2-2, with TRBD2 matching 7 bases. Germline CDR1 SGHNT, CDR2 YENEEA. CDR3 length: 16 residues. J was trimmed by 6 bases and V by 1 base; bases with no gene match: 8. CDR3 coding DNA: TGTGCCAGCAGCTTAGCAGGGACTACATCGCCCGGGGAGCTGTTTTTT. It translates to CASSLAGTTSPGELFF.

The rearrangement links TRBV30 to TRBJ1-3, with D unresolved. Germline V gives CDR1 GTSNPN, CDR2 SVGIG (reference sequence). The CDR3 runs 16 residues. The V and J ends lost 1 base and 0 bases respectively, with 13 bases between them. Here the CDR3 DNA reads TGTGCCTGGAGTGGAGCCACTGAAAGCTCTGGAAACACCATATATTTT. It translates to CAWSGATESSGNTIYF.

The chain is built from TRBV2 and TRBJ2-1, with 10 bases that match TRBD2. The CDR3 contains 15 residues. With V trimmed by 6 bases and J by 4 bases, 6 bases remained unmatched. Germline V gene sequence: CDR1 SNHLY, CDR2 FYNNEI. The CDR3 coding sequence is TGTGCCAGCAGGCCCGCTAGCGGGAGTTACAATGAGCAGTTCTTC. Amino acid sequence: CASRPASGSYNEQFF. Supplemented by reference TRBV2 and TRBJ2-1, the full variable domain reads EPEVTQTPSHQVTQMGQEVILRCVPISNHLYFYWYRQILGQKVEFLVSFYNNEISEKSEIFDDQFSVERPDGSNFTLKIRSTKLEDSAMYFCASRPASGSYNEQFFGPGTRLTVL.

This clone was observed a single time. The V call is TRBV5-4, the J call TRBJ2-2; 7 nucleotides align to TRBD1. The CDR3 length is 15 residues. Unmatched junction bases numbered 7, after V lost 5 bases and J lost 3 bases. Germline V gives CDR1 SGHNT, CDR2 YYREEE (reference sequence). Here the CDR3 reads CASSSGTEYTGELFF. CDR3 DNA: TGTGCCAGCAGTTCCGGGACAGAGTACACCGGGGAGCTGTTTTTT.

V is TRBV7-2 and J is TRBJ2-3; the D gene is possibly TRBD2 (6 bases). Germline CDR1 reads SGHTA; CDR2 reads FQGNSA. CDR3 length: 13 residues. With 8 bases removed from V and 0 bases from J, the gap between germline ends came to 9 bases. The CDR3 reads CASGTGSTDTQYF. In DNA form, the CDR3 reads TGTGCCAGCGGGACTGGAAGCACAGATACGCAGTATTTT.

This clone was recorded once. The rearrangement links TRBV7-2 to TRBJ2-2; 9 nucleotides agree with TRBD2. V was pared by 5 bases and J by 0 bases, with 4 bases of the junction left unmatched. The CDR3 is 16 residues long. CDR1 and CDR2 (germline): SGHTA, FQGNSA. As DNA, the CDR3 is TGTGCCAGCAGCCGTAGCGGGGGTTCGAACACCGGGGAGCTGTTTTTT. Protein: CASSRSGGSNTGELFF.

The chain joins TRBV6-5 to TRBJ1-1, with D unresolved. Germline-derived CDR1 and CDR2 are MNHEY and SVGAGI. Between the trimmed V and J ends, which lost 5 bases and 1 base, there was a span of 5 bases. CDR3 size: 12 residues. In DNA, the CDR3 is TGTGCCAGCAGTCCAGCGAACACTGAAGCTTTCTTT. Translation: CASSPANTEAFF.

The chain employs TRBV6-6 and TRBJ1-6; D is unclear. This CDR3 contains 15 residues. Germline V gene sequence: CDR1 MNHNY, CDR2 SVGAGI (reference sequence). V was clipped by 6 bases and J by 7 bases, with 16 bases between them. This CDR3 reads CASRKSALINSPLHF. CDR3 nucleotides: TGTGCCAGCAGAAAGAGTGCTCTTATCAATTCACCCCTCCACTTT.

The V call is TRBV11-2, the J call TRBJ2-5; D unclear. Trimming took off 5 bases at V and 2 bases at J, with 6 bases between the two ends. Looked up from germline, CDR1 is SGHAT and CDR2 is FQNNGV. This CDR3 has 12 amino acids. Here the CDR3 DNA reads TGTGCCAGCAGCCTAAATCAAGAGACCCAGTACTTC. Encoded protein: CASSLNQETQYF.

V is TRBV19 and J is TRBJ2-3, with D maybe TRBD1 (6 bases). The CDR3 covers 16 residues. Trimming took off 7 bases at V and 0 bases at J, with 17 bases between the two ends. Germline-derived CDR1 and CDR2 are LNHDA and SQIVND (reference sequence). CDR3: CASKGGGHPSTDTQYF. CDR3 nucleotide sequence: TGTGCCAGTAAGGGTGGGGGACACCCTAGCACAGATACGCAGTATTTT.

The chain has TRBV2 and TRBJ2-2, with 7 bases identical to TRBD1. Trimming cost V 7 bases and J 2 bases; bases outside gene matches: 4. This CDR3 contains 14 residues. The germline V gene has CDR1 SNHLY and CDR2 FYNNEI. The CDR3 region has the DNA TGTGCCAGCATCCGGGACAGAAACACCGGGGAGCTGTTTTTT. It encodes CASIRDRNTGELFF.

The chain is built from TRBV20-1 and TRBJ2-3, with D unresolved. Germline CDR1 is DFQATT and CDR2 is SNEGSKA (reference sequence). This CDR3 is built from 11 residues. Trimming took off 2 bases at V and 3 bases at J, with 3 bases between the two ends. The CDR3 DNA follows: TGCAGTGCTAGACTAACAGATACGCAGTATTTT. Protein: CSARLTDTQYF.

The rearrangement joins TRBV4-2 to TRBJ1-5, with TRBD1 identical over 9 bases. Germline-derived CDR1 and CDR2 are LGHNA and YNFKEQ. The CDR3 has 15 residues. V lost 6 bases and J lost 6; bases outside the gene matches: 9. CDR3 residues: CASSYGQGIGQPQHF. CDR3 DNA sequence: TGTGCCAGCAGTTATGGACAGGGGATAGGTCAGCCCCAGCATTTT.

The V gene is TRBV27, the J gene TRBJ2-6, with unresolved D. CDR3 length: 16 residues. Germline-derived CDR1 and CDR2 are MNHEY and SMNVEV (reference sequence). Trimming removed 7 bases from V and 1 base from J, with 14 bases in between. CDR3 region: CASKMSLHSGANVLTF. The CDR3 DNA reads TGTGCCAGCAAGATGTCCCTCCATTCTGGGGCCAACGTCCTGACTTTC. The entire variable domain, with the rest obtained from reference TRBV27 and TRBJ2-6, is as follows: EAQVTQNPRYLITVTGKKLTVTCSQNMNHEYMSWYRQDPGLGLRQIYYSMNVEVTDKGDVPEGYKVSRKEKRNFPLILESPSPNQTSLYFCASKMSLHSGANVLTFGAGSRLTVL.

The chain recombines TRBV28 with TRBJ2-5; D possibly corresponds to TRBD1 (6 bases). Trimming left V 10 bases short and J 7 bases short, with 25 bases between. In germline, CDR1 is MDHEN, CDR2 SYDVKM. The CDR3 spans 15 residues. CDR3 in DNA: TGTGCCACCAGGGTGGGGCCGACAGGCATATGGACCCAGTACTTC. Amino acids: CATRVGPTGIWTQYF.

The V and J genes are TRBV7-9 and TRBJ2-1; 7 bases align to TRBD2. V was clipped by 7 bases and J by 8 bases; unmatched bases: 11. This CDR3 contains 14 residues. The germline CDR1 and CDR2 sequences are SEHNR and FQNEAQ (reference sequence). The CDR3 reads CASTQTSPSDEQFF. As DNA, the CDR3 is TGTGCCAGCACCCAGACTAGCCCTTCCGATGAGCAGTTCTTC. The variable domain in full, with the rest retrieved from reference TRBV7-9 and TRBJ2-1, is DTGVSQNPRHKITKRGQNVTFRCDPISEHNRLYWYRQTLGQGPEFLTYFQNEAQLEKSRLLSDRFSAERPKGSFSTLEIQRTEQGDSAMYLCASTQTSPSDEQFFGPGTRLTVL.

V is TRBV5-1 and J is TRBJ1-4; 7 bases fit TRBD1. Germline V gives CDR1 SGHRS, CDR2 YFSETQ. Unmatched junction bases numbered 9, after V lost 0 bases and J lost 7 bases. The CDR3 has 16 amino acids. In DNA form, the CDR3 reads TGCGCCAGCAGCTTGGTTTGGACAGGACCGTCTGAAAAACTGTTTTTT. Protein: CASSLVWTGPSEKLFF.

V and J are TRBV7-9 and TRBJ1-6, with D perhaps TRBD1 (6 bases). The ends were cut back, 1 base at V and 8 bases at J, with 12 bases in the middle. The CDR3 runs 15 residues. CDR1 and CDR2 from the germline V gene are SEHNR and FQNEAQ (reference sequence). The CDR3 loop reads CASSLGKGGDSPLHF. The CDR3 nucleotides are TGTGCCAGCAGCTTAGGGAAAGGGGGTGATTCACCCCTCCACTTT.

The chain links TRBV7-8 to TRBJ1-6; 10 bases are shared with TRBD1. Germline V CDR1 and CDR2: SGHVS, FQNEAQ. Trimming cost V 6 bases and J 8 bases; bases outside gene matches: 4. CDR3 size: 14 residues. Written as DNA, the CDR3 is TGTGCCAGCAGGGTGGGGACAGGGGATTCACCCCTCCACTTT. Translated, it gives CASRVGTGDSPLHF.

J is TRBJ1-1 and V is TRBV10-3; 7 positions match TRBD1. With 0 bases clipped from V and 5 bases from J, the junction kept 6 bases outside the gene matches. Germline loops: CDR1 ENHRY, CDR2 SYGVKD. The CDR3 contains 15 residues. The CDR3: CAISESPQGITEAFF. DNA of the CDR3: TGTGCCATCAGTGAGTCGCCACAGGGGATAACTGAAGCTTTCTTT.